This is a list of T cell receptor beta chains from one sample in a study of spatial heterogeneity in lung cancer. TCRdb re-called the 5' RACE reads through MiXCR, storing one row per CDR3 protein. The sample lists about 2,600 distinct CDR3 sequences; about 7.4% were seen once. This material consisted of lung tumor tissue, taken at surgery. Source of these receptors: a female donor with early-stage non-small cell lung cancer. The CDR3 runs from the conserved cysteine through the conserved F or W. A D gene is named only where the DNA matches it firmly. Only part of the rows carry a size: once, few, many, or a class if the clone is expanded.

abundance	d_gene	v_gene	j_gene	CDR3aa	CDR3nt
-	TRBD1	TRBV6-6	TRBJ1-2	CASSLQGSYGYTF	TGTGCCAGCAGCCTACAGGGGAGCTATGGCTACACCTTC
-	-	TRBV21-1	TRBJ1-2	CATPRYGYTF	TGTGCCACCCCCCGGTATGGCTACACCTTC
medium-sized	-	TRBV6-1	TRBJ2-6	CASTRGGAGANVLTF	TGTGCCAGCACCAGAGGCGGTGCCGGGGCCAACGTCCTGACTTTC
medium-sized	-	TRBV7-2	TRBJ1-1	CASSFSISTEAFF	TGTGCCAGCAGCTTTTCTATTAGCACTGAAGCTTTCTTT
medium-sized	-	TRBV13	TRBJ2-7	CASSLLRPGINEQYF	TGTGCCAGCAGCCTATTGCGGCCCGGGATCAACGAGCAGTACTTC
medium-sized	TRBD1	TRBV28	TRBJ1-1	CASSSQGQGLNTEAFF	TGTGCCAGCAGTTCGCAAGGACAGGGACTGAATACTGAAGCTTTCTTT
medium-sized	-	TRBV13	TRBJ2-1	CASSLGNEQFF	TGTGCCAGCAGCTTAGGAAATGAGCAGTTCTTC
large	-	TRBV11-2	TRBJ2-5	CASSPGGGGGETQYF	TGTGCCAGCAGCCCCGGGGGCGGTGGGGGAGAGACCCAGTACTTC
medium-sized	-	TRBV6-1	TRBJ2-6	CASSVESGANVLTF	TGTGCCAGCAGTGTAGAGTCCGGGGCCAACGTCCTGACTTTC
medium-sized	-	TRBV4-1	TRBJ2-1	CASSQGQGGSYNEQFF	TGCGCCAGCAGCCAAGGTCAAGGGGGCTCCTACAATGAGCAGTTCTTC
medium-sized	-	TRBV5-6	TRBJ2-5	CASSLRARGGETQYF	TGTGCCAGCAGCTTGAGGGCCAGGGGAGGGGAGACCCAGTACTTC
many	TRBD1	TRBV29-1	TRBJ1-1	CSVGTGLEVFF	TGCAGCGTCGGGACAGGTCTAGAAGTTTTCTTT
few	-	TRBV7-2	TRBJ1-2	CASSFDYGYTF	TGTGCCAGCAGCTTCGACTATGGCTACACCTTC
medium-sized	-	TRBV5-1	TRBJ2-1	CASSYGNSYNEQFF	TGCGCCAGCAGCTATGGGAATTCCTACAATGAGCAGTTCTTC
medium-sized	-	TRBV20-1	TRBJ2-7	CSANRASDEQYF	TGCAGTGCTAACAGGGCATCCGACGAGCAGTACTTC
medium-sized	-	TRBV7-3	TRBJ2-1	CASSQSLSLVDEQFF	TGTGCCAGCAGCCAGTCCCTCTCGTTGGTGGATGAGCAGTTCTTC
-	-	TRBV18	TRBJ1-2	CASSPLGEGRQYGYTF	TGTGCCAGCTCACCGCTGGGTGAGGGGAGGCAATATGGCTACACCTTC
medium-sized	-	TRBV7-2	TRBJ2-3	CASSQSGHLTDTQYF	TGTGCCAGCAGCCAATCGGGCCACTTAACAGATACGCAGTATTTT
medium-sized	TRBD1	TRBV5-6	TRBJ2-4	CASSLAGGENIQYF	TGTGCCAGCAGCTTGGCAGGGGGCGAAAACATTCAGTACTTC
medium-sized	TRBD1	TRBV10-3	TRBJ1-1	CAITEGQGYTEAFF	TGTGCCATCACCGAGGGACAGGGGTACACTGAAGCTTTCTTT
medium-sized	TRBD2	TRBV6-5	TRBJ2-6	CASSLAGGSSGANVLTF	TGTGCCAGCAGCTTAGCGGGAGGGTCCTCTGGGGCCAACGTCCTGACTTTC
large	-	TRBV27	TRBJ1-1	CASSFGVGGATEAFF	TGTGCCAGCAGTTTCGGGGTCGGCGGGGCCACTGAAGCTTTCTTT